This is a list of T cell receptor beta chains from one sample in a study of identical twins. MiXCR, applied by TCRdb to the 5' RACE reads, yields one record per CDR3 protein. The table has 700,000 or so distinct CDR3 sequences, around 8.3% seen once. The same sample was also studied in work on yellow fever vaccine responses in identical twins.

The sample taken for sequencing was PBMCs. The origin of the receptors is a woman aged 18-29 years in good health. Both conserved end residues are part of each CDR3. Each record gives: CDR3 length, D gene, V gene, clone size, J gene, CDR3 DNA, CDR3 protein. A D gene is named only where the DNA matches it firmly. Part of the rows lack a size; the others show once, few, many or a class for expanded clones.

CDR3 length: 13; D gene: NA; V gene: TRBV29-1; clone size: NA; J gene: TRBJ1-2; CDR3 DNA: TGCAGCGTCCCCACGGGGGGGAACTATGGCTACACCTTC; CDR3 protein: CSVPTGGNYGYTF
CDR3 length: 14; D gene: TRBD2; V gene: TRBV29-1; clone size: many; J gene: TRBJ2-7; CDR3 DNA: TGCAGCGTTCTTGGACTAGCGAACACCTACGAGCAGTACTTC; CDR3 protein: CSVLGLANTYEQYF
CDR3 length: 15; D gene: TRBD2; V gene: TRBV7-2; clone size: NA; J gene: TRBJ2-7; CDR3 DNA: TGTGCCAGCAGCCCGCCTAGCGGGGGGGTCTACGAGCAGTACTTC; CDR3 protein: CASSPPSGGVYEQYF
CDR3 length: 13; D gene: NA; V gene: TRBV20-1; clone size: NA; J gene: TRBJ2-5; CDR3 DNA: TGCAGTGCTAGATATCAAAAGCAAGAGACCCAGTACTTC; CDR3 protein: CSARYQKQETQYF
CDR3 length: 12; D gene: NA; V gene: TRBV6-1; clone size: NA; J gene: TRBJ1-1; CDR3 DNA: TGTGCCAGCAGTGAAGCCCTTTCTGAAGCTTTCTTT; CDR3 protein: CASSEALSEAFF
CDR3 length: 14; D gene: TRBD2; V gene: TRBV20-1; clone size: many; J gene: TRBJ2-7; CDR3 DNA: TGCAGTGCTAGGGTGGTAGCGGGGGTTTACGAGCAGTACTTC; CDR3 protein: CSARVVAGVYEQYF
CDR3 length: 14; D gene: TRBD1; V gene: TRBV7-3; clone size: few; J gene: TRBJ1-2; CDR3 DNA: TGTGCCAGCAGCTTAAGCGGACAGGGCGAGGGCTACACCTTC; CDR3 protein: CASSLSGQGEGYTF
CDR3 length: 15; D gene: TRBD1; V gene: TRBV27; clone size: NA; J gene: TRBJ2-7; CDR3 DNA: TGTGCCAGCAGTCTAAGGGGGCTAGTAGATTACGAGCAGTACTTC; CDR3 protein: CASSLRGLVDYEQYF
CDR3 length: 15; D gene: TRBD1; V gene: TRBV4-1; clone size: many; J gene: TRBJ2-5; CDR3 DNA: TGCGCCAGCAGCCACATGACAGGGGATTTGGAGACCCAGTACTTC; CDR3 protein: CASSHMTGDLETQYF
CDR3 length: 13; D gene: TRBD1; V gene: TRBV15; clone size: few; J gene: TRBJ2-3; CDR3 DNA: TGTGCCACCAGCAGCCAGGGGGCAGATACGCAGTATTTT; CDR3 protein: CATSSQGADTQYF
CDR3 length: 14; D gene: NA; V gene: TRBV4-2; clone size: many; J gene: TRBJ1-2; CDR3 DNA: TGTGCCAGCAGCCAAGATCCAGGGGACTATGGCTACACCTTC; CDR3 protein: CASSQDPGDYGYTF
CDR3 length: 18; D gene: TRBD2; V gene: TRBV7-8; clone size: NA; J gene: TRBJ2-3; CDR3 DNA: TGTGCCAGCAGCTTAGCGCACGGACTAGCGGGGGGCGCAGATACGCAGTATTTT; CDR3 protein: CASSLAHGLAGGADTQYF
CDR3 length: 16; D gene: TRBD1; V gene: TRBV2; clone size: few; J gene: TRBJ2-2; CDR3 DNA: TGTGCCAGCAGGGCCCCCGACAGGGTAAACACCGGGGAGCTGTTTTTT; CDR3 protein: CASRAPDRVNTGELFF
CDR3 length: 12; D gene: NA; V gene: TRBV7-9; clone size: NA; J gene: TRBJ2-2; CDR3 DNA: TGTGCCCGCGATTTTAGGACCGGGGAGCTGTTTTTT; CDR3 protein: CARDFRTGELFF
CDR3 length: 13; D gene: NA; V gene: TRBV20-1; clone size: NA; J gene: TRBJ1-2; CDR3 DNA: TGCAGTGCTAGAGAGGCAGGCTACTTAGGCTACACCTTC; CDR3 protein: CSAREAGYLGYTF
CDR3 length: 12; D gene: NA; V gene: TRBV6-1; clone size: many; J gene: TRBJ1-1; CDR3 DNA: TGTGCCAGCAGTGACCCGCGGTGGGAAGCTTTCTTT; CDR3 protein: CASSDPRWEAFF
CDR3 length: 15; D gene: NA; V gene: TRBV6-1; clone size: NA; J gene: TRBJ1-2; CDR3 DNA: TGTGCCAGCAGCAAACCGGACGGCTTTGCGGGGGGCTACACCTTC; CDR3 protein: CASSKPDGFAGGYTF
CDR3 length: 15; D gene: NA; V gene: TRBV7-9; clone size: few; J gene: TRBJ2-1; CDR3 DNA: TGTGCCAGCAGCCCGGCCGTAGGGCTCGTCAATGAGCAGTTCTTC; CDR3 protein: CASSPAVGLVNEQFF
CDR3 length: 14; D gene: NA; V gene: TRBV4-3; clone size: few; J gene: TRBJ2-1; CDR3 DNA: TGCGCCAGCAGCCAAGAAAACATATACAATGAGCAGTTCTTC; CDR3 protein: CASSQENIYNEQFF
CDR3 length: 15; D gene: TRBD1; V gene: TRBV20-1; clone size: few; J gene: TRBJ2-7; CDR3 DNA: TGCAGTGCTACAAGACAGGGAAAAAGCTCCTACGAGCAGTACTTC; CDR3 protein: CSATRQGKSSYEQYF
CDR3 length: 17; D gene: NA; V gene: TRBV15; clone size: NA; J gene: TRBJ2-7; CDR3 DNA: TGTGCCACCAGCAACTCTCGGGGACAAAGGGTCTCCTACGAGCAGTACTTC; CDR3 protein: CATSNSRGQRVSYEQYF
CDR3 length: 14; D gene: TRBD2; V gene: TRBV20-1; clone size: many; J gene: TRBJ2-7; CDR3 DNA: TGCAGTGCTAGAGGGCTAGCGGATTCCTACGAGCAGTACTTC; CDR3 protein: CSARGLADSYEQYF
CDR3 length: 13; D gene: TRBD2; V gene: TRBV20-1; clone size: few; J gene: TRBJ2-3; CDR3 DNA: TGCAGTCAAAGGACTAGCGGGTCTGGTACGCAGTATTTT; CDR3 protein: CSQRTSGSGTQYF
CDR3 length: 15; D gene: NA; V gene: TRBV6-5; clone size: many; J gene: TRBJ1-1; CDR3 DNA: TGTGCCAGCAGTTATGGCCAAGATCGGAACACTGAAGCTTTCTTT; CDR3 protein: CASSYGQDRNTEAFF
CDR3 length: 17; D gene: NA; V gene: TRBV3-1; clone size: few; J gene: TRBJ2-3; CDR3 DNA: TGTGCCAGCAGCCAAGGGTCTACCCGCTTCAGCACAGATACGCAGTATTTT; CDR3 protein: CASSQGSTRFSTDTQYF
CDR3 length: 14; D gene: NA; V gene: TRBV10-3; clone size: NA; J gene: TRBJ1-3; CDR3 DNA: TGTGCCATCAGTGAGTCTTGGCAGGGAGACACCATATATTTT; CDR3 protein: CAISESWQGDTIYF
CDR3 length: 14; D gene: NA; V gene: TRBV10-3; clone size: many; J gene: TRBJ2-3; CDR3 DNA: TGTGCCATTGCCGATAGGGGTGACACGGATACGCAGTATTTT; CDR3 protein: CAIADRGDTDTQYF
CDR3 length: 14; D gene: NA; V gene: TRBV14; clone size: many; J gene: TRBJ1-1; CDR3 DNA: TGTGCCAGCAGCCAAACCAGGGGGAACACTGAAGCTTTCTTT; CDR3 protein: CASSQTRGNTEAFF
CDR3 length: 11; D gene: NA; V gene: TRBV6-2/TRBV6-3; clone size: NA; J gene: TRBJ2-7; CDR3 DNA: TGTGCCACTCGAGGCGGACCCGAGCAGTACTTC; CDR3 protein: CATRGGPEQYF
CDR3 length: 18; D gene: TRBD1; V gene: TRBV6-5; clone size: NA; J gene: TRBJ2-3; CDR3 DNA: TGTGCCAGCAGTTACTCGGTGGTAGGGGGCTTGTTAGGAGATACGCAGTATTTT; CDR3 protein: CASSYSVVGGLLGDTQYF
CDR3 length: 15; D gene: TRBD2; V gene: TRBV9; clone size: NA; J gene: TRBJ2-7; CDR3 DNA: TGTGCCAGCAGCTCCGGGACTAGCGAGCCCTACGAGCAGTACTTC; CDR3 protein: CASSSGTSEPYEQYF
CDR3 length: 14; D gene: NA; V gene: TRBV6-5; clone size: few; J gene: TRBJ2-7; CDR3 DNA: TGTGCCAGCAGTACTGGGGTTTGGGCCTACGAGCAGTACTTC; CDR3 protein: CASSTGVWAYEQYF
CDR3 length: 12; D gene: NA; V gene: TRBV5-1; clone size: many; J gene: TRBJ1-4; CDR3 DNA: TGCGCCAGCAGCTTGACAGATGAAAAACTGTTTTTT; CDR3 protein: CASSLTDEKLFF
CDR3 length: 16; D gene: TRBD2; V gene: TRBV20-1; clone size: many; J gene: TRBJ2-2; CDR3 DNA: TGCAGTGCGCTTGGACTAGCGGGGGGAAACACCGGGGAGCTGTTTTTT; CDR3 protein: CSALGLAGGNTGELFF
CDR3 length: 15; D gene: TRBD1; V gene: TRBV28; clone size: many; J gene: TRBJ2-1; CDR3 DNA: TGTGCCAGCAGTAGACCGGGACAGGGCTTGCATGAGCAGTTCTTC; CDR3 protein: CASSRPGQGLHEQFF
CDR3 length: 13; D gene: TRBD1; V gene: TRBV27; clone size: NA; J gene: TRBJ2-7; CDR3 DNA: TGTGCCAGCATTGGGACAGCGGACTACGAGCAGTACTTC; CDR3 protein: CASIGTADYEQYF
CDR3 length: 16; D gene: TRBD2; V gene: TRBV7-2; clone size: many; J gene: TRBJ2-1; CDR3 DNA: TGTGCCAGCAGCCGTTTAGGGACTAGCGGTTACAATGAGCAGTTCTTC; CDR3 protein: CASSRLGTSGYNEQFF
CDR3 length: 14; D gene: NA; V gene: TRBV15; clone size: few; J gene: TRBJ2-1; CDR3 DNA: TGTGCCACCAGCAGAGTGGGGCAGTACGATGAGCAGTTCTTC; CDR3 protein: CATSRVGQYDEQFF
CDR3 length: 16; D gene: TRBD1; V gene: TRBV3-1; clone size: many; J gene: TRBJ2-1; CDR3 DNA: TGTGCCAGCAGAGGACGAACGACAGGGGGTAACAATGAGCAGTTCTTC; CDR3 protein: CASRGRTTGGNNEQFF
CDR3 length: 13; D gene: NA; V gene: TRBV29-1; clone size: few; J gene: TRBJ2-2; CDR3 DNA: TGCAGCGCCCACAGTTCGAACACCGGGGAGCTGTTTTTT; CDR3 protein: CSAHSSNTGELFF
CDR3 length: 21; D gene: NA; V gene: TRBV6-5; clone size: many; J gene: TRBJ2-1; CDR3 DNA: TGTGCCAGCAGTTACCGGGACTTAGGGGGAGAGATAGGGGGCCGGTACAATGAGCAGTTCTTC; CDR3 protein: CASSYRDLGGEIGGRYNEQFF
CDR3 length: 20; D gene: NA; V gene: TRBV11-2; clone size: NA; J gene: TRBJ2-2; CDR3 DNA: TGTGCCAGCAGCTTAAAAGTATTTGAAGTGGCCCTCCCGGACACCGGGGAGCTGTTTTTT; CDR3 protein: CASSLKVFEVALPDTGELFF
CDR3 length: 15; D gene: TRBD2; V gene: TRBV11-3; clone size: few; J gene: TRBJ2-1; CDR3 DNA: TGTGCCAGCAGCCTCGAGCGGGACTTGGGCAATGAGCAGTTCTTC; CDR3 protein: CASSLERDLGNEQFF
CDR3 length: 15; D gene: NA; V gene: TRBV12-3/TRBV12-4; clone size: NA; J gene: TRBJ2-6; CDR3 DNA: TGTGCCAGCAGTTCCGGACAGTCTGGGGCCAACGTCCTGACTTTC; CDR3 protein: CASSSGQSGANVLTF
CDR3 length: 14; D gene: TRBD1; V gene: TRBV20-1; clone size: NA; J gene: TRBJ2-6; CDR3 DNA: TGCAGTGCTAGGAGGGGGCATGGGGCCAACGTCCTGACTTTC; CDR3 protein: CSARRGHGANVLTF
CDR3 length: 12; D gene: NA; V gene: TRBV6-2/TRBV6-3; clone size: NA; J gene: TRBJ2-7; CDR3 DNA: TGTGCCAGCACCGGATATTACTACGAGCAGTACTTC; CDR3 protein: CASTGYYYEQYF
CDR3 length: 15; D gene: TRBD2; V gene: TRBV6-1; clone size: few; J gene: TRBJ2-3; CDR3 DNA: TGTGCCAGCAGGATTAGCGGGTTTTACACAGATACGCAGTATTTT; CDR3 protein: CASRISGFYTDTQYF
CDR3 length: 15; D gene: NA; V gene: TRBV14; clone size: few; J gene: TRBJ2-3; CDR3 DNA: TGTGCCAGCAGCCAAACGATGGGAAGCACAGATACGCAGTATTTT; CDR3 protein: CASSQTMGSTDTQYF
CDR3 length: 16; D gene: TRBD2; V gene: TRBV20-1; clone size: NA; J gene: TRBJ2-7; CDR3 DNA: TGCAGTGCTAGCCCGAAAGGAGCGGGGGGTACCTACGAGCAGTACTTC; CDR3 protein: CSASPKGAGGTYEQYF
CDR3 length: 16; D gene: TRBD2; V gene: TRBV29-1; clone size: NA; J gene: TRBJ2-5; CDR3 DNA: TGCAGCGTTGCTTTAGCGGGGGAGAGTTTCTTTGAGACCCAGTACTTC; CDR3 protein: CSVALAGESFFETQYF
CDR3 length: 14; D gene: TRBD2; V gene: TRBV10-2; clone size: many; J gene: TRBJ2-1; CDR3 DNA: TGCGCCAGCAGTGCTAGCGGGGACTACAATGAGCAGTTCTTC; CDR3 protein: CASSASGDYNEQFF
CDR3 length: 17; D gene: TRBD2; V gene: TRBV11-2; clone size: NA; J gene: TRBJ2-2; CDR3 DNA: TGTGCCAGCAGCTTACTCCCCCTAGCGGGGGGCGACGGGGAGCTGTTTTTT; CDR3 protein: CASSLLPLAGGDGELFF
CDR3 length: 15; D gene: TRBD1; V gene: TRBV10-3; clone size: NA; J gene: TRBJ2-2; CDR3 DNA: TGTGCCATCAACCGACAGGGCCAGAACACCGGGGAGCTGTTTTTT; CDR3 protein: CAINRQGQNTGELFF
CDR3 length: 14; D gene: NA; V gene: TRBV7-2; clone size: few; J gene: TRBJ2-5; CDR3 DNA: TGTGCCAGCAGCTTCGGGGGACGCCCAGAGACCCAGTACTTC; CDR3 protein: CASSFGGRPETQYF
CDR3 length: 17; D gene: TRBD1; V gene: TRBV28; clone size: NA; J gene: TRBJ2-5; CDR3 DNA: TGTGCCAGCAGTTTGATAGAGGGACAGGGGAAATGGGAGACCCAGTACTTC; CDR3 protein: CASSLIEGQGKWETQYF
CDR3 length: 15; D gene: TRBD1; V gene: TRBV5-6; clone size: many; J gene: TRBJ1-1; CDR3 DNA: TGTGCCAGCAGATCTGAACAGGGGAAGAACACTGAAGCTTTCTTT; CDR3 protein: CASRSEQGKNTEAFF